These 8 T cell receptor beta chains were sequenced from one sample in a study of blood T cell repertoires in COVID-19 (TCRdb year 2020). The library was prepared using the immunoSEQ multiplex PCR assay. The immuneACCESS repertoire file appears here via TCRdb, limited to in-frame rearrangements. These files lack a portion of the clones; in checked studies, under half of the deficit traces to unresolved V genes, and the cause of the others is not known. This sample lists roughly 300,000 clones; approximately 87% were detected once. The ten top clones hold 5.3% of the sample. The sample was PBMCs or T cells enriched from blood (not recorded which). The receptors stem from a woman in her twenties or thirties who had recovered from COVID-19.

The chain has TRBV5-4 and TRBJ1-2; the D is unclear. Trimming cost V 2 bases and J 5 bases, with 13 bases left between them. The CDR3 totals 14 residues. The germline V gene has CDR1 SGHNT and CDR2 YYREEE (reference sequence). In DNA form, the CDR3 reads TGTGCCAGCAGCTTCGACCCGGGTGGGTATGGCTACACCTTC. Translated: CASSFDPGGYGYTF.

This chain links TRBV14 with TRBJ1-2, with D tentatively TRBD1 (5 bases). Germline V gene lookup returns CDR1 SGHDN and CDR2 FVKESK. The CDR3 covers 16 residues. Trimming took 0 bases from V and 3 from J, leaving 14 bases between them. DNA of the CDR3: TGTGCCAGCAGCCAAGAAGGGAGGGGAATTTACTATGGCTACACCTTC. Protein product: CASSQEGRGIYYGYTF.

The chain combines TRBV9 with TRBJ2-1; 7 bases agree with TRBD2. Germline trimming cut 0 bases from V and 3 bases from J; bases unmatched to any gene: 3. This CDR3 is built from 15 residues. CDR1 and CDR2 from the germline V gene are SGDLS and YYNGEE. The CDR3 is CASSVDGGNYNEQFF. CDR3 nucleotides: TGTGCCAGCAGCGTAGACGGGGGGAACTACAATGAGCAGTTCTTC.

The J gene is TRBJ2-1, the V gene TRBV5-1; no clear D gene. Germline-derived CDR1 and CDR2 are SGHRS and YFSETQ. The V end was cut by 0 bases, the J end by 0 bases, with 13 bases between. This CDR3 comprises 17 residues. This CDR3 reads CASSLAYGSGSYNEQFF. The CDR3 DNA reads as TGCGCCAGCAGCTTGGCTTACGGGTCGGGCTCCTACAATGAGCAGTTCTTC.

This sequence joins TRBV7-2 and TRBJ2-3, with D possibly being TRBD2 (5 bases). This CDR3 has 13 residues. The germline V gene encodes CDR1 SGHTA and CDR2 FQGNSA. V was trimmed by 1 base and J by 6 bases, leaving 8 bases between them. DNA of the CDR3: TGTGCCAGCAGCTTAGGGCTAGCTGATACGCAGTATTTT. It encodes CASSLGLADTQYF.

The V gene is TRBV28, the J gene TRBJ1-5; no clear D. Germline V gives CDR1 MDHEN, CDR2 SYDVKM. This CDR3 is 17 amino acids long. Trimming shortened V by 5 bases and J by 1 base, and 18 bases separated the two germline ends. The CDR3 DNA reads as TGTGCCAGCAGTACTAAACCTAGACCCGGCAGCAATCAGCCCCAGCATTTT. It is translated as CASSTKPRPGSNQPQHF.

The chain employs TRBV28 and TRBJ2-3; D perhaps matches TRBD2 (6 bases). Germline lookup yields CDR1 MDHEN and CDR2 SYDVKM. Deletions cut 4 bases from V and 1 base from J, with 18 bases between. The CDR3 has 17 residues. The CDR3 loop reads CASSSGGIPPGTDTQYF. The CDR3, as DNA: TGTGCCAGCAGTTCCGGCGGGATCCCGCCCGGCACAGATACGCAGTATTTT.

In DNA form, the CDR3 reads TGCGCCAGCAGCTTGGGGGGGGACCTTTACAATGAGCAGTTCTTC. This gives the protein CASSLGGDLYNEQFF. The chain joins TRBV4-1 to TRBJ2-1, with TRBD2 matching over 7 bases. CDR3 size: 15 residues. CDR1 and CDR2 (germline): MGHRA, YSYEKL. Unmatched junction bases numbered 8, after V lost 5 bases and J lost 4 bases.